This TCR beta chain emerged from a study of shared clonotypes between healthy human individuals. Whole-study results and caveats: Against clonotypes common to all four donors, non-shared ones had lower generation probabilities. Naive subsets, compared against memory subsets, generally had larger estimated richness values.

With regard to this clone: Its cognate antigen is unknown.

Trimming took off 4 bases at V and 3 bases at J, with 16 bases between the two ends. Per germline, CDR1 MGHRA and CDR2 YSYEKL. This CDR3 is 15 amino acids long. The table came from immunoSEQ multiplex PCR; TCRdb's copy has only in-frame clones and leaves some out. The table has fewer than 850,000 clones, 96% seen once. CD45RO-negative cells were positively selected for CCR7, leaving out terminally differentiated effector memory CD45RA+ cells. The study enrolled healthy HIV-negative adults without recent acute infections or vaccinations as donors. All participating donors were Caucasian adults from Nashville, Tennessee.

This sequence was found in a man younger than 45 in good health. The sequenced sample consisted of naive CD8+ T cells sorted from blood. The V and J genes are TRBV4-1 and TRBJ2-7; TRBD1 or TRBD2 may be the D gene (5 bases each). In DNA form, the CDR3 reads TGCGCCAGCAGCCTTCCGGGGCAAAACCTCTACGAGCAGTACTTC. As protein: CASSLPGQNLYEQYF.